These 10 T cell receptor beta chains were sequenced from one sample in a study of shared clonotypes between healthy human individuals. Only CD45RO-negative cells positively selected for CCR7 counted as naive CD8 cells, so terminally differentiated effector memory CD45RA+ cells were excluded. TCRdb keeps only in-frame clones here, not all; method: immunoSEQ multiplex PCR. The sample has 630,000 or so clones, roughly 98% seen once. Specimen: naive CD8+ T cells sorted from blood. The source is a man aged 25 to 40 in good health.

The chain recombines TRBV29-1 with TRBJ2-7; D may match TRBD1 or TRBD2 (5 bases each). This CDR3 has 13 amino acids. Germline CDR1 and CDR2: SQVTM and ANQGSEA. The V end was cut by 3 bases, the J end by 1 base, with 10 bases between. The CDR3 region has the DNA TGCAGCGTTGATCGGGACGGGTCCTACGAGCAGTACTTC. Its translation is CSVDRDGSYEQYF.

The CDR3, as DNA: TGCAGCGTAGCAGGACGATCGGATCAGCCCCAGCATTTT. This encodes CSVAGRSDQPQHF. The rearrangement joins TRBV29-1 to TRBJ1-5; D unclear. This CDR3 comprises 13 residues. The V end lost 6 bases, the J end lost 5 bases, and 14 bases lay between the germline ends. The germline V gene encodes CDR1 SQVTM and CDR2 ANQGSEA.

This chain uses TRBV29-1 with TRBJ2-2; D is uncertain. This CDR3 has 12 amino acids. The V gene lost 5 bases and the J gene lost 4 bases, with 8 bases spanning the gap. Per germline, CDR1 SQVTM and CDR2 ANQGSEA. The DNA of the CDR3 is TGCAGCGTTTCCAGTATCACCGGGGAGCTGTTTTTT. This codes for CSVSSITGELFF.

The gene calls are TRBV9 and TRBJ2-7, with 8 bases aligning to TRBD1. Germline loops: CDR1 SGDLS, CDR2 YYNGEE. There are 14 residues in the CDR3. V lost 2 bases, J lost 5 bases, and 6 bases stayed unmatched. The CDR3 sequence is CASSVDRVDHEQYF. As DNA, the CDR3 is TGTGCCAGCAGCGTGGACAGGGTGGACCACGAGCAGTACTTC.

The V call is TRBV13, the J call TRBJ2-3; D is undetermined. CDR1 PRHDT and CDR2 FYEKMQ come from the germline V gene (reference sequence). The CDR3 consists of 14 residues. The germline V and J ends were trimmed by 0 bases and 4 bases, with 8 bases remaining between them. CDR3 sequence reads: CASSLGGGADTQYF. For the CDR3, the DNA is TGTGCCAGCAGCTTAGGGGGTGGGGCAGATACGCAGTATTTT.

The chain uses TRBV4-3 and TRBJ2-7; 8 positions match TRBD2. Germline V lookup: CDR1 LGHNA, CDR2 YSLEER. V lost 1 base and J lost 0; bases outside the gene matches: 2. This CDR3 has 15 amino acids. CDR3 bases: TGCGCCAGCAGCCAAGGACTAGCGAGCTCCTACGAGCAGTACTTC. Protein sequence: CASSQGLASSYEQYF.

The chain uses TRBV7-9 and TRBJ1-2; a possible D gene is TRBD1 (5 bases). This CDR3 has 16 amino acids. Germline V gene lookup returns CDR1 SEHNR and CDR2 FQNEAQ (reference sequence). Trimming pared 5 bases from V and 4 bases from J, leaving 20 bases between. DNA of the CDR3: TGTGCCAGCAGCCGCGACCCCGGGACCGTGGGCTATGGCTACACCTTC. Its translation is CASSRDPGTVGYGYTF.

A single count supports this clone. CDR3 amino acids: CASIHRGTNTEAFF. The CDR3 DNA reads TGTGCCAGCATCCACCGGGGGACGAACACTGAAGCTTTCTTT. The chain combines TRBV7-9 with TRBJ1-1; D is perhaps TRBD1 (5 bases). Germline V gene lookup returns CDR1 SEHNR and CDR2 FQNEAQ (reference sequence). CDR3 length: 14 amino acids. V was cut by 7 bases and J by 1 base, with 13 bases left in between.

This chain connects TRBV28 to TRBJ1-2, with 8 bases lining up with TRBD1. Germline-derived CDR1 and CDR2 are MDHEN and SYDVKM. CDR3 length: 14 amino acids. The V segment lost 5 bases and the J segment 9 bases; nucleotides outside the gene matches: 11. CDR3 coding DNA: TGTGCCAGCAGTCCTAGGGGCCACAGGGGGAGCTACACCTTC. This gives the protein CASSPRGHRGSYTF.

V usage is TRBV9 and J usage is TRBJ2-1; 14 nucleotides match TRBD2. V gave up 3 bases and J gave up 6 bases; unmatched junction bases: 5. The CDR3 is made up of 16 amino acids. The V gene's germline CDR1 is SGDLS and CDR2 YYNGEE. CDR3: CASSATGLAGGNEQFF. The CDR3 region has the DNA TGTGCCAGCAGCGCAACCGGACTAGCGGGAGGCAATGAGCAGTTCTTC.